The 4 T cell receptor beta chains reported below all come from one sample, sequenced in a study of T-cell memory formation after mild COVID-19. TCRdb re-derived calls from the 5' RACE reads in MiXCR, one entry per CDR3 protein. The table includes around 300,000 distinct CDR3 sequences, roughly 15% detected once. The sequenced sample was PBMCs or a T cell subset sorted from them (not recorded which). These TCRs come from a young man who had mild COVID-19 (a few samples of this study predate the infection). Cell type and time point are not known.

The rearrangement uses TRBV6-1 and TRBJ1-1, with D maybe TRBD1 (5 bases). The CDR3 length is 14 residues. The germline V gene has CDR1 MNHNS and CDR2 SASEGT. Trimming stripped 7 bases from V and 1 base from J, with 13 bases between. This chain's CDR3 is CASNGAGRNTEAFF. The CDR3 nucleotides are TGTGCCAGCAACGGGGCAGGTCGGAACACTGAAGCTTTCTTT.

CDR3 region: CSARDRQGWSEKLFF. CDR3 DNA: TGCAGTGCTAGAGATAGACAGGGATGGAGTGAAAAACTGTTTTTT. V and J are TRBV20-1 and TRBJ1-4, with TRBD1 identical over 7 bases. The CDR3 consists of 15 residues. Germline V gene data show CDR1 as DFQATT and CDR2 as SNEGSKA (reference sequence). Germline trimming cut 0 bases from V and 7 bases from J; bases unmatched to any gene: 8.

This clonotype was detected a few times. The chain has TRBV6-6 and TRBJ2-1; D is uncertain. Between the trimmed V and J ends, which lost 0 bases and 9 bases, there was a span of 12 bases. CDR3 size: 14 residues. Germline loops: CDR1 MNHNY, CDR2 SVGAGI (reference sequence). Written as DNA, the CDR3 is TGTGCCAGCAGTTACTCGAGGCAGGATGGTGAGCAGTTCTTC. Its protein is CASSYSRQDGEQFF.

The V gene is TRBV5-1, the J gene TRBJ1-6; D is uncertain. The V end was cut by 4 bases, the J end by 8 bases, with 10 bases between. The CDR3 is 13 residues long. Germline CDR1 is SGHRS and CDR2 is YFSETQ. CDR3 DNA: TGCGCCAGCAGCCCTGACCCGGATTCACCCCTCCACTTT. Translating it yields CASSPDPDSPLHF.